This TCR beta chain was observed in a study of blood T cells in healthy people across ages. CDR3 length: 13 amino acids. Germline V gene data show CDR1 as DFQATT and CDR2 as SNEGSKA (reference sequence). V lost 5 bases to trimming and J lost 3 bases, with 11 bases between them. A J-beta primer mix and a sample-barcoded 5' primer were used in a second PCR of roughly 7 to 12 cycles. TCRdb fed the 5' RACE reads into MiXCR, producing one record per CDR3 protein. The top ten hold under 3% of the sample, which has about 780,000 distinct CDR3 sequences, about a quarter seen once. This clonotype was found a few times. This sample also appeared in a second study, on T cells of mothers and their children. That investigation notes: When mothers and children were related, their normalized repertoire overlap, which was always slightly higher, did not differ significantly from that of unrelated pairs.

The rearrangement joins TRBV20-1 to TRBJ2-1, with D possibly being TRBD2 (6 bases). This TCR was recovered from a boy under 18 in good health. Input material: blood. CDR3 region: CSARGTFYNEQFF. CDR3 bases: TGCAGTGCTCGGGGGACTTTCTACAATGAGCAGTTCTTC.